This TCR beta chain was sequenced for a study of T cell clusters in autoimmune cytopenias. Findings of the study overall: No cluster-lack signature appeared between secondary cytopenia and chronic lymphocytic leukemia patients, apparently due to lymphoma masking.

TRB was amplified by touch-down multiplex PCR, primer pools A and B combined. TCRdb reprocessed the multiplex PCR reads and reports one entry per CDR3 protein, with no DNA. The listing contains more than 4,000 distinct CDR3 sequences. The CDR3 is 15 amino acids. Germline assignment: CDR1 KGHDR and CDR2 SFDVKD. About 39,000 genome equivalents of blood DNA were amplified for TRB. Worth noting for this clonotype: Its specificity is not known.

These data also featured in a second study, about T cell repertoires in aging, cancer and after chemotherapy. This second study says: About 8.8 million TCR reads made up the full dataset.

The sequenced material came from peripheral blood. The receptor was isolated from a human donor in good health. The chain uses TRBV24-1 and TRBJ1-4. The CDR3 region is CATSQGGAPNEKLFF.